The following is a T cell receptor beta chain sequence with its context. These data come from a study of blood T cell repertoires in COVID-19. Study details: Acute and convalescent COVID-19 specimens originated in the United States, Italy and Spain. The cDNA or gDNA used as material had been derived from T cells, B-cell-depleted T cells, or PBMCs.

The protocol was immunoSEQ multiplex PCR, while the TCRdb copy is restricted to in-frame clones and leaves out a portion. Among approximately 220,000 clones listed, about four fifths were seen once. The CDR3 sequence is 14 residues long. With 1 base removed from V and 0 bases from J, the gap between germline ends came to 4 bases. Germline V CDR1 and CDR2: SGHVS, FQNEAQ. The participants were between about 18 and 90 years old and came from 20 to 30 US areas. During the 2 weeks before they entered the study, exposed participants had met someone with a PCR-confirmed or clinician-diagnosed COVID-19 case.

Source material: PBMCs or T cells enriched from blood (not recorded which). This sequence joins TRBV7-8 and TRBJ1-5; D is undetermined. This TCR came from a woman between 50 and 59 years old who had been exposed to COVID-19. The CDR3 sequence is CASSLDYSNQPQHF. The CDR3 nucleotides read TGTGCCAGCAGCTTAGATTATAGCAATCAGCCCCAGCATTTT.